Listed here are 13 T cell receptor beta chains from one sample, sequenced in a study of blood T cell repertoires in COVID-19. Data came from immunoSEQ multiplex PCR; TCRdb stores just in-frame clones and leaves some out. The repertoire holds a few hundred thousand clones, with 80% to 90% as singletons. The sequenced sample was PBMCs or T cells enriched from blood (not recorded which). These receptors all stem from a woman aged 45-65 years who had recovered from COVID-19.

V is TRBV5-1 and J is TRBJ2-7, with 8 bases lining up with TRBD1. This CDR3 region has 14 residues. J was trimmed by 2 bases and V by 3 bases; bases with no gene match: 4. Germline V gives CDR1 SGHRS, CDR2 YFSETQ. Here the CDR3 DNA reads TGCGCCAGCAGCTCCGGGACAGGAGCCTACGAGCAGTACTTC. It specifies CASSSGTGAYEQYF.

In the case of this clone: Other DNA sequences in the same sample also yield this CDR3. V gene TRBV12-3 or TRBV12-4 combines with J gene TRBJ1-1; D possibly corresponds to TRBD1 (6 bases). Between the trimmed V and J ends, which lost 3 bases and 1 base, there was a span of 6 bases. CDR3 length: 13 residues. This chain's CDR3 is CASSLTGNTEAFF. The CDR3 bases are TGTGCCAGCAGTTTGACAGGGAACACTGAAGCTTTCTTT.

In its sample, this clone was seen once. The genes are TRBV7-9 and TRBJ1-5, with 7 bases fitting TRBD1. V lost 5 bases to trimming and J lost 4 bases; unmatched junction nucleotides: 8. The CDR3 spans 15 residues. The germline CDR1 and CDR2 sequences are SEHNR and FQNEAQ (reference sequence). CDR3 in amino acids: CASSPPGTENQPQHF. CDR3 nucleotide sequence: TGTGCCAGCAGCCCGCCCGGGACAGAGAATCAGCCCCAGCATTTT.

V is TRBV28 and J is TRBJ2-7; 10 positions agree with TRBD1. The CDR3 covers 13 residues. J lost 6 bases, V lost 10 bases, and 9 bases had no gene match. Germline loops: CDR1 MDHEN, CDR2 SYDVKM. The CDR3, as DNA: TGTGCCACCGGGGGACAGGGGACGTCCGAGCAGTACTTC. Protein product: CATGGQGTSEQYF.

The genes are TRBV28 and TRBJ2-7, with 10 bases identical to TRBD2. Per the germline V gene, CDR1 is MDHEN and CDR2 is SYDVKM. The CDR3 runs to 13 residues. V was pared by 8 bases and J by 4 bases, with 5 bases of the junction left unmatched. The CDR3 sequence is CASVGLASYEQYF. The CDR3 DNA is TGTGCCAGCGTGGGACTAGCGTCGTACGAGCAGTACTTC. Using reference TRBV28 and TRBJ2-7 for the parts outside the CDR3, the full variable domain is DVKVTQSSRYLVKRTGEKVFLECVQDMDHENMFWYRQDPGLGLRLIYFSYDVKMKEKGDIPEGYSVSREKKERFSLILESASTNQTSMYLCASVGLASYEQYFGPGTRLTVT.

This chain uses TRBV28 with TRBJ1-2; no clear D gene. CDR1 is MDHEN, CDR2 SYDVKM, per germline. V was trimmed by 5 bases and J by 4 bases, leaving 17 bases between them. The CDR3 has 15 amino acids. CDR3 sequence reads: CASSRHLTGVYGYTF. In DNA, the CDR3 is TGTGCCAGCAGTCGACACCTGACCGGTGTCTATGGCTACACCTTC.

The chain employs TRBV27 and TRBJ1-2; D gene ambiguous. The CDR3 spans 13 residues. V was trimmed by 8 bases and J by 2 bases, leaving 12 bases between them. CDR1 MNHEY and CDR2 SMNVEV come from the germline V gene (reference sequence). In DNA, the CDR3 is TGTGCCAGCCGGTTGACGGAGAACTATGGCTACACCTTC. Its translation is CASRLTENYGYTF.

The rearrangement uses TRBV3-1 (or the pseudogene TRBV3-2) and TRBJ2-7, with 7 positions matching TRBD1. J gave up 3 bases and V 4 bases, and 6 bases lay outside the gene matches. Germline V lookup: CDR1 LGHDT, CDR2 YNNKEL (reference sequence). This CDR3 contains 14 residues. The CDR3: CASSPTGTNYEQYF. In DNA form, the CDR3 reads TGTGCCAGCAGCCCGACAGGGACAAACTACGAGCAGTACTTC.

This chain links TRBV2 with TRBJ1-4; 7 bases line up with TRBD1. Germline V gene sequence: CDR1 SNHLY, CDR2 FYNNEI. V trimming: 6 bases; J trimming: 6 bases; junction bases outside the gene matches: 7. The CDR3 spans 14 residues. For the CDR3, the DNA is TGTGCCAGCAGGACAGGGAAGGGGGATGAAAAACTGTTTTTT. This codes for CASRTGKGDEKLFF.

J is TRBJ1-1 and V is TRBV28; D not certain. Germline CDR1 and CDR2: MDHEN and SYDVKM. The CDR3 is 11 amino acids. Trimming stripped 7 bases from V and 13 bases from J, with 16 bases between. The CDR3 protein is CASTTSSRVFF. CDR3 nucleotide sequence: TGTGCCAGCACCACCTCCTCGCGGGTTTTCTTT.

This clone was picked up a small number of times. The genes are TRBV5-5 and TRBJ1-3; D remains unclear. Germline CDR1 and CDR2: SGHKS and YYEKEE (reference sequence). CDR3 length: 13 residues. V was pared by 0 bases and J by 3 bases, with 4 bases between. The CDR3: CASSLADGNTIYF. Written as DNA, the CDR3 is TGTGCCAGCAGCTTGGCAGATGGAAACACCATATATTTT.

This chain links TRBV9 with TRBJ2-7, with a tentative D call TRBD2 (6 bases). This CDR3 is 13 amino acids long. Germline V gives CDR1 SGDLS, CDR2 YYNGEE. Trimming shortened V by 0 bases and J by 3 bases, and 7 bases separated the two germline ends. In DNA, the CDR3 is TGTGCCAGCAGCGTAGGACTAGACTACGAGCAGTACTTC. It encodes CASSVGLDYEQYF. Variable domain in full (rest from reference TRBV9 and TRBJ2-7): DSGVTQTPKHLITATGQRVTLRCSPRSGDLSVYWYQQSLDQGLQFLIQYYNGEERAKGNILERFSAQQFPDLHSELNLSSLELGDSALYFCASSVGLDYEQYFGPGTRLTVT.

The chain uses TRBV25-1 and TRBJ1-2; 7 bases are shared with TRBD1. With V trimmed by 6 bases and J by 6 bases, 7 bases remained unmatched. Germline values: CDR1 MGHDK, CDR2 SYGVNS. This CDR3 is 13 amino acids long. The CDR3 coding sequence is TGTGCCAGCAGGGGGGACAGACTAAATGGCTACACCTTC. It translates to CASRGDRLNGYTF.